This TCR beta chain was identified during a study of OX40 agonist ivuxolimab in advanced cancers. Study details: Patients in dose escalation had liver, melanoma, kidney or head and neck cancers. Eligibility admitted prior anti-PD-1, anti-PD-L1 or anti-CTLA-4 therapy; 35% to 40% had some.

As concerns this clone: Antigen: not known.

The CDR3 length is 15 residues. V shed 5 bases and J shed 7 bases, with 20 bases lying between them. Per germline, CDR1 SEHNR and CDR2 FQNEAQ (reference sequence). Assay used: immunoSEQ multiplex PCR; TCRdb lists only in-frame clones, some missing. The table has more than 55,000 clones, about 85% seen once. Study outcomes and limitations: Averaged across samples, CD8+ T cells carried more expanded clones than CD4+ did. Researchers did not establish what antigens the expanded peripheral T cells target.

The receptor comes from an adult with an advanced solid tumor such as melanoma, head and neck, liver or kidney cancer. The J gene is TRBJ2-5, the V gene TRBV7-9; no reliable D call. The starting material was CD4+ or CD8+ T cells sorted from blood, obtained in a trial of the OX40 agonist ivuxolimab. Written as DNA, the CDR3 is TGTGCCAGCAGCCTAGGCGGTGAAACTTGGGGGACCCAGTACTTC. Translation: CASSLGGETWGTQYF.